Following are 31 T cell receptor beta chains from one sample sequenced in a study of CD8+CD57+ T cells in acquired aplastic anemia. Sequenced patients had shown CD8+CD57+ cell expansion by flow cytometry. The study profiled TCR beta VDJ and CDR3 using genomic DNA as template. MiXCR, applied by TCRdb to the reads, yields one record per CDR3 protein. Of 270,000 or so distinct CDR3 sequences listed, roughly 80% are singletons. The sample taken for sequencing was sorted CD4+, CD8+, or CD8+CD57+ T cells (not recorded which) from PBMCs. The receptors stem from a human donor with aplastic anemia.

J is TRBJ1-5 and V is TRBV7-8; the D is unclear. Germline V gene data show CDR1 as SGHVS and CDR2 as FQNEAQ. The CDR3 is 16 residues long. V was shortened by 3 bases and J by 13 bases, with 25 bases between the two germline ends. CDR3 amino acids: CASSFPGGPDTQYQHF. In DNA, the CDR3 is TGTGCCAGCAGCTTCCCGGGCGGACCCGATACGCAGTATCAGCATTTT.

V gene TRBV7-9 combines with J gene TRBJ2-7, with TRBD2 matching 7 bases. The CDR3 covers 18 residues. CDR1 is SEHNR and CDR2 is FQNEAQ in the germline V gene (reference sequence). With 2 bases clipped from V and 4 bases from J, the junction kept 17 bases outside the gene matches. CDR3 sequence (DNA): TGTGCCAGCAGCTTACTTGGGGGGGGGGAGACCGAGCAGTACGAGCAGTACGTC. Translation: CASSLLGGGETEQYEQYV.

This sequence joins TRBV15 and TRBJ1-5; D is uncertain. The germline gives CDR1 LNHNV, CDR2 YYDKDF (reference sequence). The CDR3 length is 14 residues. Deletions cut 3 bases from V and 8 bases from J, with 14 bases between. In DNA form, the CDR3 reads TGTGCCACCAGCAGGGGCTCCAGCCAAGAGCCCCAGCATTTT. Residues: CATSRGSSQEPQHF.

About this clonotype itself: The junction and the germline gene differ at one end; a read error may be behind it. The chain links TRBV2 to TRBJ2-5; perhaps D is TRBD1 or TRBD2 (5 bases each). The CDR3 contains 14 residues. Looked up from germline, CDR1 is SNHLY and CDR2 is FYNNEI. The DNA for the CDR3 is TGTGCCAGCAGCAGAGGCAGGGACCAAGAGACCCAGTACTGG. Encoded protein: CASSRGRDQETQYW.

This clonotype appeared once. Mismatch with germline at one junction end may stem from a read error. CDR3 in DNA: TGTGCCAGCAGCTCCGTGGGGGACAGCCGCAATCAGCACTTC. Translating it yields CASSSVGDSRNQHF. V gene TRBV9 combines with J gene TRBJ2-7; TRBD1 agrees at 7 bases. Germline V gene data show CDR1 as SGDLS and CDR2 as YYNGEE. The CDR3 runs to 14 residues. Combining the CDR3 with reference TRBV9 and TRBJ2-7 gives the whole variable domain DSGVTQTPKHLITATGQRVTLRCSPRSGDLSVYWYQQSLDQGLQFLIQYYNGEERAKGNILERFSAQQFPDLHSELNLSSLELGDSALYFCASSSVGDSRNQHFGPGTRLTVT.

This clonotype was counted once. One end of the junction fails to match germline, which may point to a read error. The V gene is TRBV7-8, the J gene TRBJ1-5; D unresolved. The CDR3 runs to 14 residues. In germline, CDR1 is SGHVS, CDR2 FQNEAQ. The CDR3 protein is CASSLAYGHDPQHF. CDR3 nucleotide sequence: TGTGCCAGCAGTTTAGCGTATGGCCATGATCCCCAGCATTTT.

This clonotype was seen just once. The chain is built from TRBV19 and TRBJ2-3, with 8 bases lining up with TRBD2. The J segment lost 2 bases and the V segment lost 9 bases, leaving 13 bases of the junction unmatched. The CDR3 covers 16 residues. CDR1 is LNHDA, CDR2 SQIVND, per germline (reference sequence). The CDR3 coding sequence is TGTGCCAGCCGAACGGAAATCGGGGGGGCCACAGATACGCAGTATTTT. It specifies CASRTEIGGATDTQYF.

This chain links TRBV7-3 with TRBJ1-1; D ambiguous. The CDR3 runs 14 residues. V was cut by 5 bases and J by 6 bases, with 16 bases left in between. Germline CDR1 is SGHTA and CDR2 is FQGTGA. CDR3 DNA: TGTGCCAGCAGCGATTACAGCAACAACTCTGAAGCTTTCTTT. Translated: CASSDYSNNSEAFF. Full variable domain (rest looked up from reference TRBV7-3 and TRBJ1-1): GAGVSQTPSNKVTEKGKYVELRCDPISGHTALYWYRQSLGQGPEFLIYFQGTGAADDSGLPNDRFFAVRPEGSVSTLKIQRTERGDSAVYLCASSDYSNNSEAFFGQGTRLTVV.

The rearrangement links TRBV12-3 or TRBV12-4 to TRBJ1-5; TRBD1 matches 7 bases. The CDR3 covers 15 residues. V lost 9 bases to trimming and J lost 4 bases; unmatched junction nucleotides: 12. The CDR3 bases are TGTGCCAGTAAGCGGGGCAGGGGGGTAAATCAGCCCCAGCATTTT. It specifies CASKRGRGVNQPQHF.

This clonotype was picked up one time. The germline gene is not matched at one end of the junction; a read error may be the cause. DNA of the CDR3: TGTGCCAGCAGCTTTGAAGGAGGTCGCGGTACGGAGTATTTT. Amino acids: CASSFEGGRGTEYF. The chain combines TRBV7-9 with TRBJ2-3; D perhaps matches TRBD2 (5 bases). The CDR3 totals 14 residues. CDR1 SEHNR and CDR2 FQNEAQ come from the germline V gene (reference sequence).

The CDR3 coding sequence is TGCGCCAGCCGGCTCGGGACCGGCTCCTACGAGCAGTACTTC. It yields the protein CASRLGTGSYEQYF. This chain connects TRBV10-2 to TRBJ2-7; D tentatively reads TRBD1 or TRBD2 (5 bases each). Trimming left V 8 bases short and J 0 bases short, with 14 bases between. Germline assignment: CDR1 WSHSY and CDR2 SAAADI. There are 14 residues in the CDR3.

Comments on this clonotype: An end of the junction does not agree with germline; a read error may underlie this. V usage is TRBV7-9 and J usage is TRBJ2-5; 9 bases agree with TRBD2. Germline CDR1 SEHNR, CDR2 FQNEAQ (reference sequence). The CDR3 is 12 residues long. The DNA of the CDR3 is TGTGCCAGTCTCTTTCGAAGAAGCGGGGGGTACTTT. Translation gives CASLFRRSGGYF. Full variable domain (outside the CDR3, taken from reference TRBV7-9 and TRBJ2-5): DTGVSQNPRHKITKRGQNVTFRCDPISEHNRLYWYRQTLGQGPEFLTYFQNEAQLEKSRLLSDRFSAERPKGSFSTLEIQRTEQGDSAMYLCASLFRRSGGYFGPGTRLLVL.

This clonotype was observed a single time. The rearrangement links TRBV7-8 to TRBJ2-1; 8 bases align to TRBD1. The trim removed 3 bases at V and 13 bases at J, leaving 17 bases unmatched. Germline loops: CDR1 SGHVS, CDR2 FQNEAQ. The CDR3 has 16 residues. CDR3 region: CASSFHPNGTGHSQFF. The CDR3 region has the DNA TGTGCCAGCAGCTTTCATCCAAACGGGACAGGCCATTCCCAGTTCTTC.

This chain uses TRBV9 with TRBJ1-6; no reliable D call. Germline CDR1 and CDR2: SGDLS and YYNGEE. V gave up 0 bases and J gave up 7 bases, with 5 bases separating them. The CDR3 runs 13 residues. The CDR3 DNA follows: TGTGCCAGCAGCGTAGGGACGAATTCACCCCTCCACTTT. It translates to CASSVGTNSPLHF.

With respect to this clonotype: The junction departs from the called germline gene at one end, perhaps through a read error. This chain connects TRBV19 to TRBJ2-1; 7 nucleotides match TRBD2. The CDR3 has 16 amino acids. CDR1 is LNHDA, CDR2 SQIVND, per germline (reference sequence). CDR3 region: CASSIASGNDNEEHFF. Written as DNA, the CDR3 is TGTGCCAGTAGTATAGCTAGCGGAAACGACAATGAGGAGCACTTCTTC.

The CDR3 DNA follows: TGTGCCAGCAGCTCTCAAGGAAGCGGGGGGAGCGCTGAGCAGTACGTC. Protein product: CASSSQGSGGSAEQYV. The V gene is TRBV7-9, the J gene TRBJ2-7; 9 nucleotides agree with TRBD2. The trim removed 4 bases at V and 7 bases at J, leaving 14 bases unmatched. CDR3 length: 16 amino acids. Germline assignment: CDR1 SEHNR and CDR2 FQNEAQ (reference sequence).

This chain's CDR3 is CASSILGQFGEAFF. In nucleotides, the CDR3 is TGTGCCAGTAGTATTCTTGGACAGTTCGGTGAAGCTTTCTTT. This chain links TRBV19 with TRBJ1-1; the D gene is possibly TRBD1 (6 bases). The CDR3 sequence is 14 residues long. Between the trimmed V and J ends, which lost 3 bases and 7 bases, there was a span of 15 bases. CDR1 LNHDA and CDR2 SQIVND come from the germline V gene (reference sequence). The complete variable domain, with remaining parts taken from reference TRBV19 and TRBJ1-1, reads DGGITQSPKYLFRKEGQNVTLSCEQNLNHDAMYWYRQDPGQGLRLIYYSQIVNDFQKGDIAEGYSVSREKKESFPLTVTSAQKNPTAFYLCASSILGQFGEAFFGQGTRLTVV.

The rearrangement joins TRBV7-9 to TRBJ2-1, with D tentatively TRBD1 (5 bases). Trimming removed 4 bases at V and 13 bases at J, with 26 bases between. The CDR3 is 16 residues long. The germline CDR1 and CDR2 sequences are SEHNR and FQNEAQ (reference sequence). CDR3 sequence reads: CASSSPDTQGCDPQFF. DNA for the CDR3: TGTGCCAGCAGCTCCCCAGATACGCAGGGTTGCGATCCACAGTTCTTC.

The genes are TRBV7-9 and TRBJ2-7, with D tentatively TRBD2 (6 bases). The CDR3 runs 18 residues. V lost 3 bases and J 3 bases, leaving 24 bases between the germline ends. Germline V gene data show CDR1 as SEHNR and CDR2 as FQNEAQ (reference sequence). DNA for the CDR3: TGTGCCAGCAGCTTTCATCCAGGCGGGGCAGCCCTCGTCTACGAGCAGTACGTC. This encodes CASSFHPGGAALVYEQYV.

In the case of this clonotype: The junction departs from germline at one end; a sequencing error may be responsible. The chain combines TRBV19 with TRBJ2-2; 7 bases are a match to TRBD2. Per germline, CDR1 LNHDA and CDR2 SQIVND (reference sequence). The CDR3 is 15 residues long. CDR3 DNA sequence: TGTGCCAGCAGTATCGGGGGAGGGTCCTACGGGGAGCAGTTTTTT. Translated, it gives CASSIGGGSYGEQFF.

V usage is TRBV19 and J usage is TRBJ2-7; a possible D gene is TRBD1 (5 bases). The CDR3 runs to 13 residues. V was clipped by 5 bases and J by 1 base, with 9 bases between them. Germline V gene data show CDR1 as LNHDA and CDR2 as SQIVND (reference sequence). DNA of the CDR3: TGTGCCAGTAGTCAAGGGGCTTCCTACGAGCAGTACTTC. As protein: CASSQGASYEQYF.

The chain recombines TRBV2 with TRBJ2-1; 9 bases agree with TRBD2. Germline V gene lookup returns CDR1 SNHLY and CDR2 FYNNEI. J lost 14 bases, V lost 6 bases, and 20 bases had no gene match. The CDR3 spans 16 residues. The CDR3 coding sequence is TGTGCCAGCAGCTTGGAAAGAAGCGGGGGGAGCGATGGGAAGTTCTTC. It translates to CASSLERSGGSDGKFF.

The chain uses TRBV9 and TRBJ2-3, with a weak D call TRBD2 (6 bases). CDR1 is SGDLS, CDR2 YYNGEE, per germline. V was trimmed by 3 bases and J by 12 bases, leaving 20 bases between them. The CDR3 runs 14 residues. In DNA, the CDR3 is TGTGCCAGCAGCGCATACACCGGGAGCAACACCCAGTATTTT. Translation gives CASSAYTGSNTQYF.

The chain links TRBV7-8 to TRBJ1-2; a weak D match, TRBD1 (5 bases). The germline gives CDR1 SGHVS, CDR2 FQNEAQ. Trimming cost V 0 bases and J 3 bases, with 20 bases left between them. This CDR3 has 18 amino acids. CDR3 coding DNA: TGTGCCAGCAGCTTAGCCCCGGGACCGGATCCCCTCTACTATGGCTACACCTTC. Amino acid sequence: CASSLAPGPDPLYYGYTF.

This clonotype was seen only once. This CDR3 fails to terminate in the conserved phenylalanine or tryptophan, so it likely reflects a read error. CDR3 residues: CASSSTQRDVQFC. CDR3 DNA sequence: TGTGCCAGCAGCTCCACACAGCGAGATGTGCAGTTCTGC. V usage is TRBV7-9 and J usage is TRBJ2-1; no definite D call. The germline V and J ends were trimmed by 4 bases and 12 bases, with 16 bases remaining between them. CDR3 size: 13 residues. Germline CDR1 reads SEHNR; CDR2 reads FQNEAQ (reference sequence).

The chain links TRBV3-1 to TRBJ2-3; D remains unclear. Trimming took off 5 bases at V and 6 bases at J, with 18 bases between the two ends. Germline loops: CDR1 LGHDT, CDR2 YNNKEL (reference sequence). This CDR3 is built from 15 residues. CDR3 region: CASSSPLTTRDTQYF. DNA of the CDR3: TGTGCCAGCAGCAGCCCTTTAACCACGCGGGATACGCAGTATTTT.

With regard to this clonotype: The germline gene is not matched at one end of the junction; a read error may be the cause. The chain employs TRBV7-9 and TRBJ2-1; maybe TRBD1 (6 bases). This CDR3 comprises 13 residues. CDR1 is SEHNR, CDR2 FQNEAQ, per germline (reference sequence). The CDR3 nucleotides read TGTGCCAGCAGCAGGGGGACATTGGACACTGAAGCTTTC. Amino acids: CASSRGTLDTEAF.

V usage is TRBV5-6 and J usage is TRBJ1-6, with D perhaps TRBD1 (5 bases). This CDR3 is 18 amino acids long. Looked up from germline, CDR1 is SGHDT and CDR2 is YYEEEE. V was pared by 0 bases and J by 0 bases, with 13 bases between. CDR3 in DNA: TGTGCCAGCAGCTTGGGCGGGGGTTCGAGCTCCTATAATTCACCCCTCCACTTT. It is translated as CASSLGGGSSSYNSPLHF.

As concerns this clonotype: A read error is likely, as this CDR3 ends without the conserved phenylalanine or tryptophan. Because the CDR3's place on the DNA is in doubt, the DNA is left out and the CDR3 is given as listed by TCRdb. The chain uses TRBV7-8 and TRBJ1-2. Germline-derived CDR1 and CDR2 are SGHVS and FQNEAQ. 12 amino acids form the CDR3, both terminal residues included. CDR3 in amino acids: CASSLDPYGTAL.

As concerns this clonotype: The junction does not match germline at one end; this may be a read error. This chain links TRBV24-1 with TRBJ2-1; 9 bases match TRBD2. From germline, CDR1 is KGHDR and CDR2 SFDVKD. The CDR3 sequence is 15 residues long. CDR3 amino acids: CASSEAGGWYNEQYF. The CDR3 region has the DNA TGTGCCAGTAGTGAAGCGGGGGGATGGTATAATGAGCAGTACTTT.

As to this clonotype: Relative to the germline gene, one junction end is altered; a read error may explain this. This chain joins TRBV5-5 and TRBJ2-5; TRBD1 matches 9 bases. The CDR3 covers 15 residues. From germline, CDR1 is SGHKS and CDR2 YYEKEE (reference sequence). CDR3 DNA: TGCGCCAGCAGCTTGGACAGGGACAGGGAAGAGACCCAGTACTTC. Its protein product is CASSLDRDREETQYF. Complete variable domain (other parts from reference TRBV5-5 and TRBJ2-5): DAGVTQSPTHLIKTRGQQVTLRCSPISGHKSVSWYQQVLGQGPQFIFQYYEKEERGRGNFPDRFSARQFPNYSSELNVNALLLGDSALYLCASSLDRDREETQYFGPGTRLLVL.